Listed below are T cell receptor beta chains from one sample, sequenced in a study of shared clonotypes between healthy human individuals. The repertoire was sequenced with immunoSEQ multiplex PCR; TCRdb's copy has only in-frame clones and lacks some. The table shows about 2.1 million clones, with just over 90% occurring only once. Sequencing was carried out using naive CD8+ T cells from PBMCs. Source of these receptors: a young man in good health. Some clones in this sample may be carry-over from other donors' samples. Both conserved end residues are part of each CDR3. Fields, in order: V gene, J gene, CDR3 length, D gene, clone size, CDR3 DNA, CDR3 protein. A D gene is named only where the DNA matches it firmly. Clone size is given for some rows only: seen once, a few or many times, or a class if the clone is expanded.

>TRBV4-1|TRBJ1-2|13|NA|NA
TGCGCCAGCAGCCAAGTAAGGAGTTATGGCTACACCTTC
CASSQVRSYGYTF
>TRBV6-4|TRBJ2-7|14|NA|NA
TGTGCCAGCAGTCGCGGACATTTTATCTACGAGCAGTACTTC
CASSRGHFIYEQYF
>TRBV19|TRBJ2-7|15|TRBD1|NA
TGTGCCAGTAGTCGACTCCGGGACAGGGACCACGAGCAGTACTTC
CASSRLRDRDHEQYF
>TRBV7-9|TRBJ2-1|15|NA|NA
TGTGCCAGCAGCTTGGGTCTAGGTGCGCGTAATGAGCAGTTCTTC
CASSLGLGARNEQFF
>TRBV4-1|TRBJ1-6|15|NA|NA
TGCGCCAGCAGCCCCGCAGACTCGGCGTTCTCACCCCTCCACTTT
CASSPADSAFSPLHF
>TRBV6-5|TRBJ2-7|13|NA|NA
TGTGCCAGCAGTTCCAGACAGCTCTACGAGCAGTACTTC
CASSSRQLYEQYF
>TRBV21-1|TRBJ2-7|14|NA|once
TGTGCCAGCAGCAAAACCCTACGGTGGTACGAGCAGTACTTC
CASSKTLRWYEQYF
>TRBV27|TRBJ2-7|14|NA|NA
TGTGCCAGCAGTCTCATTCCGGCCTCCTACGAGCAGTACTTC
CASSLIPASYEQYF
>TRBV28|TRBJ1-4|15|TRBD1|NA
TGTGCCAGCACCGATACTGGGACAGGGTATGAAAAACTGTTTTTT
CASTDTGTGYEKLFF
>TRBV4-1|TRBJ2-7|16|NA|once
TGCGCCAGCAGCCAAGATTATAGGGGACTCCAATCCGAGCAGTACTTC
CASSQDYRGLQSEQYF
>TRBV9|TRBJ2-1|15|NA|NA
TGTGCCAGCAGCGTAGATAGTGGCTCCTACAATGAGCAGTTCTTC
CASSVDSGSYNEQFF
>TRBV7-8|TRBJ2-7|12|TRBD1|NA
TGTGCCAGCGCCCAGGGGGCTGTCGAGCAGTACTTC
CASAQGAVEQYF
>TRBV12-5|TRBJ1-1|15|NA|NA
TGTGCTAGTGGTTTGCCTAATACGCCGAGTGATATGGCTTTCTTT
CASGLPNTPSDMAFF
>TRBV2|TRBJ2-1|13|TRBD2|NA
TGTGCCAGCTCACTAGCGGGGGAGAATGAGCAGTTCTTC
CASSLAGENEQFF
>TRBV4-1|TRBJ1-1|15|NA|once
TGCGCCAGCAGCCAAGTACCACGGGCAAACACTGAAGCTTTCTTT
CASSQVPRANTEAFF
>TRBV11-2|TRBJ2-5|16|TRBD1|NA
TGTGCCAGCAGCTTATTCCGTGACAGGGGGAAAGAGACCCAGTACTTC
CASSLFRDRGKETQYF
>TRBV27|TRBJ1-2|15|NA|NA
TGTGCCAGCAGTTTAGTGCCCCTTCCCCTGAGGGGCTACACCTTC
CASSLVPLPLRGYTF
>TRBV7-2|TRBJ2-1|13|NA|once
TGTGCCAGCAGCTTACCCCCTTACAATGAGCAGTTCTTC
CASSLPPYNEQFF
>TRBV9|TRBJ2-7|14|TRBD2|NA
TGTGCCAGCAGCGTAGGGCGGGGGACCTACGAGCAGTACTTC
CASSVGRGTYEQYF
>TRBV11-2|TRBJ2-1|16|TRBD2|NA
TGTGCCAGCAGCTTAGCCCTTTTAGCGGGAGAGGTTGAGCAGTTCTTC
CASSLALLAGEVEQFF
>TRBV9|TRBJ2-1|11|NA|NA
TGTGCCAGCAGCCTAAACAATGAGCAGTTCTTC
CASSLNNEQFF
>TRBV27|TRBJ2-7|13|TRBD1|NA
TGTGCCAGCAGTTTAGGGGACAGGGTCGAGCAGTACTTC
CASSLGDRVEQYF
>TRBV9|TRBJ2-7|16|TRBD2|NA
TGTGCCAGCAGCGTCACTAGCGACCTTACGGTCTACGAGCAGTACTTC
CASSVTSDLTVYEQYF
>TRBV7-9|TRBJ2-1|18|NA|NA
TGTGCCAGCAGCAGACGGGACCCCCTAGGAGGGTCCTACAATGAGCAGTTCTTC
CASSRRDPLGGSYNEQFF
>TRBV28|TRBJ1-2|15|TRBD1|NA
TGTGCCAGCAGAAACCAACAGGGGACAAACTATGGCTACACCTTC
CASRNQQGTNYGYTF
>TRBV5-4|TRBJ2-3|15|NA|once
TGTGCCAGCAGCATACAGACTAGTTTGGCAGATACGCAGTATTTT
CASSIQTSLADTQYF
>TRBV7-2|TRBJ2-5|17|NA|NA
TGTGCCAGCAGCGAAAATGGACCAATAAGGCAGCAAGAGACCCAGTACTTC
CASSENGPIRQQETQYF
>TRBV9|TRBJ2-3|19|TRBD2|NA
TGTGCCAGCAGCGTAGCCCCGAGCAGAAGCGGGAGGGCCGGGGATACGCAGTATTTT
CASSVAPSRSGRAGDTQYF
>TRBV7-9|TRBJ2-2|12|NA|few
TGTGCCAGCAGCTTACTCCACGGGGAGCTGTTTTTT
CASSLLHGELFF
>TRBV27|TRBJ2-4|14|NA|once
TGTGCCAGCAGGCAACAGTTAGCCAAAAACATTCAGTACTTC
CASRQQLAKNIQYF
>TRBV6-5|TRBJ1-2|13|NA|NA
TGTGCCAGCAGGAATATGGGATTCTATGGCTACACCTTC
CASRNMGFYGYTF